These 12 T cell receptor beta chains were sequenced from one sample in a study of shared clonotypes between healthy human individuals. Repertoires were generated with immunoSEQ multiplex PCR, while TCRdb's copy carries only in-frame clones and drops some. Here the sample spans over a million clones, around 95% being singletons. Input material: naive CD4+ T cells sorted from blood. As to subset: CD45RA+ positively selected. Receptor source: a man aged 30 to 39 in good health.

The CDR3 DNA is TGTGCCAGCTCACCAAGGACAGATGCAACTAATGAAAAACTGTTTTTT. Translated: CASSPRTDATNEKLFF. The J gene is TRBJ1-4, the V gene TRBV18; the D gene is possibly TRBD1 (6 bases). Trimming cost V 2 bases and J 0 bases, with 10 bases left between them. The CDR3 runs 16 residues. Germline CDR1 and CDR2: KGHSH and LQKENI.

V usage is TRBV20-1 and J usage is TRBJ2-1; D might be TRBD2 (5 bases). Germline CDR1 DFQATT, CDR2 SNEGSKA (reference sequence). This CDR3 spans 11 amino acids. V was clipped by 6 bases and J by 12 bases, with 15 bases between them. The CDR3, as DNA: TGCAGTGCAAGAAATAGCGATAGGCAGTTCTTC. Its protein is CSARNSDRQFF.

In its sample, this clone was seen once. This sequence joins TRBV4-1 and TRBJ1-2; D is perhaps TRBD1 (6 bases). Germline values: CDR1 MGHRA, CDR2 YSYEKL. The CDR3 consists of 14 residues. V lost 1 base, J lost 7 bases, and 13 bases lay in between. The CDR3: CASSQGAGARGYTF. In nucleotides, the CDR3 is TGCGCCAGCAGCCAAGGGGCAGGGGCCCGTGGCTACACCTTC.

This rearrangement joins TRBV5-1 to TRBJ2-5, with TRBD2 matching 9 bases. Germline assignment: CDR1 SGHRS and CDR2 YFSETQ. This CDR3 has 16 residues. The trim removed 2 bases at V and 4 bases at J, leaving 9 bases unmatched. CDR3: CASSLAGGQGVETQYF. The CDR3 coding sequence is TGCGCCAGCAGCTTAGCGGGGGGTCAGGGAGTAGAGACCCAGTACTTC.

This chain connects TRBV2 to TRBJ2-7; the D gene is possibly TRBD1 (5 bases). V lost 3 bases to trimming and J lost 1 base, with 7 bases between them. Germline-derived CDR1 and CDR2 are SNHLY and FYNNEI. The CDR3 has 13 amino acids. The CDR3 region is CASSDQGSYEQYF. As DNA, the CDR3 is TGTGCCAGCAGTGACCAGGGATCCTACGAGCAGTACTTC.

J is TRBJ1-5 and V is TRBV6-1, with 8 bases fitting TRBD1. Germline values: CDR1 MNHNS, CDR2 SASEGT. The CDR3 runs to 15 residues. V lost 6 bases, J lost 4 bases, and 8 bases stayed unmatched. The CDR3 DNA sequence: TGTGCCAGCAGACTAGACAGGGGAGGGAATCAGCCCCAGCATTTT. Amino acid sequence: CASRLDRGGNQPQHF.

The rearrangement joins TRBV29-1 to TRBJ2-7; D is undetermined. CDR1 and CDR2 (germline): SQVTM, ANQGSEA. Deletions cut 5 bases from V and 4 bases from J, with 12 bases between. CDR3 length: 12 residues. The CDR3 region is CSVQMPGYEQYF. DNA for the CDR3: TGCAGCGTTCAGATGCCAGGTTACGAGCAGTACTTC.

The J gene is TRBJ2-1, the V gene TRBV18; D unclear. V was cut by 0 bases and J by 2 bases, with 8 bases left in between. CDR1 is KGHSH and CDR2 is LQKENI in the germline V gene. This CDR3 has 15 residues. Written as DNA, the CDR3 is TGTGCCAGCTCACCACCTAGCTCCCCCTACAATGAGCAGTTCTTC. Translation: CASSPPSSPYNEQFF. Full variable domain (rest looked up from reference TRBV18 and TRBJ2-1): NAGVMQNPRHLVRRRGQEARLRCSPMKGHSHVYWYRQLPEEGLKFMVYLQKENIIDESGMPKERFSAEFPKEGPSILRIQQVVRGDSAAYFCASSPPSSPYNEQFFGPGTRLTVL.

V and J are TRBV7-9 and TRBJ2-7; D is ambiguous. This CDR3 has 15 residues. The germline V gene has CDR1 SEHNR and CDR2 FQNEAQ (reference sequence). V gave up 5 bases and J gave up 3 bases, with 17 bases separating them. Here the CDR3 DNA reads TGTGCCAGCAGCCCCAGTTTGGCGGCCTTCTACGAGCAGTACTTC. Protein sequence: CASSPSLAAFYEQYF.

The V gene is TRBV28, the J gene TRBJ2-1, with 13 positions matching TRBD2. Germline loops: CDR1 MDHEN, CDR2 SYDVKM. Trimming cost V 5 bases and J 8 bases; bases outside gene matches: 6. This CDR3 has 15 amino acids. The chain's CDR3 is CASSGTSGRAHEQFF. As DNA, the CDR3 is TGTGCCAGCAGTGGTACTAGCGGGAGGGCTCATGAGCAGTTCTTC.

This chain uses TRBV9 with TRBJ1-4, with D maybe TRBD1 (6 bases). The CDR3 consists of 14 residues. V dropped 1 base and J dropped 7 bases, with 11 bases sitting between them. Germline V gives CDR1 SGDLS, CDR2 YYNGEE. The CDR3 DNA reads TGTGCCAGCAGCGTACAGGGGACGAGTGAAAAACTGTTTTTT. This gives the protein CASSVQGTSEKLFF.

As to this clone: The sample holds other DNA sequences that translate to the same CDR3. This chain links TRBV2 with TRBJ2-3, with D uncertain. Germline loops: CDR1 SNHLY, CDR2 FYNNEI. This CDR3 comprises 11 residues. The V gene lost 5 bases and the J gene lost 0 bases, with 0 bases spanning the gap. The CDR3 DNA sequence: TGTGCCAGCAGTAGCACAGATACGCAGTATTTT. As protein: CASSSTDTQYF.